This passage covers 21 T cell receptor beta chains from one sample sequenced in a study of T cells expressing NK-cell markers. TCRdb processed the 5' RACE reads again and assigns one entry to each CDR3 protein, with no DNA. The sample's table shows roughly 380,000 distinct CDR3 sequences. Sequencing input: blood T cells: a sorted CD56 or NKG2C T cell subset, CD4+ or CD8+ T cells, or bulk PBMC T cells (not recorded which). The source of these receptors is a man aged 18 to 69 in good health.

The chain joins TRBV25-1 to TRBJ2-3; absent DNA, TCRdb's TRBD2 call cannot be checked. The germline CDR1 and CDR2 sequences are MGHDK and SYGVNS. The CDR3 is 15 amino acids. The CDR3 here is CASSRLAGVSDTQYF.

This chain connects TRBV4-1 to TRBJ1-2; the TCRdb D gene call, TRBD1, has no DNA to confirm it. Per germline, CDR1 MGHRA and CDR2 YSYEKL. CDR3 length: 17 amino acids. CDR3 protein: CASSRHATGQLNYGYTF.

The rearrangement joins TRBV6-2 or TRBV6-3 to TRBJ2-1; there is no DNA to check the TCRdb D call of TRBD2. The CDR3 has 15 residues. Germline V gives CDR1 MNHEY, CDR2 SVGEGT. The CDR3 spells CASGLSGDPYNEQFF.

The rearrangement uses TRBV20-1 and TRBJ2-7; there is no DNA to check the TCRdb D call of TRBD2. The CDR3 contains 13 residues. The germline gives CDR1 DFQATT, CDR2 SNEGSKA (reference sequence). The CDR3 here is CSAREDILHEQYF.

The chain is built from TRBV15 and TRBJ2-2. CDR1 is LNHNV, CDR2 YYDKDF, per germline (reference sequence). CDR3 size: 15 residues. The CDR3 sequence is CATSLTPVVTGELFF.

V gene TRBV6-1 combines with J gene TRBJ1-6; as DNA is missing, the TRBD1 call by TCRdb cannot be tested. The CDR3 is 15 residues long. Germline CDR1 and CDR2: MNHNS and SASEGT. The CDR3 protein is CASRTGFSLNSPLHF.

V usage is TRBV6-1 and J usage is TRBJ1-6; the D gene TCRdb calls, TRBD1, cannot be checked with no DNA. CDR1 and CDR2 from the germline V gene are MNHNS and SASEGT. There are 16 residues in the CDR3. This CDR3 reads CASSPGTGPYNSPLHF.

The CDR3: CSPIFFGGSSYNEQFF. The chain carries TRBV20-1 and TRBJ2-1. Looked up from germline, CDR1 is DFQATT and CDR2 is SNEGSKA (reference sequence). The CDR3 extends over 16 amino acids.

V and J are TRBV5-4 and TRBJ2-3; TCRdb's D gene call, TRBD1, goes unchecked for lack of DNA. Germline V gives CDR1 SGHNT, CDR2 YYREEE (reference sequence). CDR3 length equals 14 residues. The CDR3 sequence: CASSRTQGSDTQYF.

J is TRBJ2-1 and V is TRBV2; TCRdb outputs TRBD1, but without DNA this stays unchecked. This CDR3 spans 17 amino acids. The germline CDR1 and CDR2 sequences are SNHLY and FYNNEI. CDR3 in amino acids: CASRRNTGTGHGNEQFF.

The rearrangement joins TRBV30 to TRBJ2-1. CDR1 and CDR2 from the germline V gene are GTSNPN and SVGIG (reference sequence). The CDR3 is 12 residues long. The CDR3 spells CAWSGPGMEQFF.

This chain's CDR3 is CASSSGGQGRSYTF. The chain uses TRBV28 and TRBJ1-2; as DNA is missing, the TRBD1 call by TCRdb cannot be tested. In germline, CDR1 is MDHEN, CDR2 SYDVKM. The CDR3 consists of 14 residues.

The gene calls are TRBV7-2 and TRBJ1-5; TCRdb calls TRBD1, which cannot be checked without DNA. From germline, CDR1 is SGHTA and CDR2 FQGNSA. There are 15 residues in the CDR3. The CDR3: CASSSGRGPEQPQHF.

The chain's CDR3 is CASVPWRQVYNEQFF. The V and J genes are TRBV12-3 or TRBV12-4 and TRBJ2-1; TCRdb's D call of TRBD1 is untestable without DNA. The CDR3 is 15 residues long.

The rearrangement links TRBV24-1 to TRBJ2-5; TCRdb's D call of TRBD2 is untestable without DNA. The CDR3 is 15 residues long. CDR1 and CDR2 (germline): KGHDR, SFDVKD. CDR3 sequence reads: CATSDWVTSGETQYF.

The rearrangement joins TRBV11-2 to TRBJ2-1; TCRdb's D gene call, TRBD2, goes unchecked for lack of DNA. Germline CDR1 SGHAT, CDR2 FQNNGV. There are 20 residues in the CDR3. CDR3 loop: CASSFPEGLAGVAADNEQFF.

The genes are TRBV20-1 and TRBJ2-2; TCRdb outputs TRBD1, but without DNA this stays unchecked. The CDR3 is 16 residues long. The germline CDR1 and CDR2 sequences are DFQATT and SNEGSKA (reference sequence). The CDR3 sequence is CSARDALRGSSGELFF.

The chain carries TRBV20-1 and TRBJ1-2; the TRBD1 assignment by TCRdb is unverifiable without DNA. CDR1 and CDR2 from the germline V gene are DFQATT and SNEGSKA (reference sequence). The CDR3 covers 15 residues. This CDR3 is CSARDGQTYNYGYTF.

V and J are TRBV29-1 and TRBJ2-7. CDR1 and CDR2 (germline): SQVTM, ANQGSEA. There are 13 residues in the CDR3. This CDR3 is CSLLPGSSYEQYF.

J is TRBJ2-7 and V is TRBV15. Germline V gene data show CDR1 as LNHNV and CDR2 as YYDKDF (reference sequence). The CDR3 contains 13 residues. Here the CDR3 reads CATSYMKTYEQYF.

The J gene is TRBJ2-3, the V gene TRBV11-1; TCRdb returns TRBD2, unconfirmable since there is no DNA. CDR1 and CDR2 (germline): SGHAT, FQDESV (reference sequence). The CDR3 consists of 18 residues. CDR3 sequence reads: CASSTLTRTSVSTDTQYF.